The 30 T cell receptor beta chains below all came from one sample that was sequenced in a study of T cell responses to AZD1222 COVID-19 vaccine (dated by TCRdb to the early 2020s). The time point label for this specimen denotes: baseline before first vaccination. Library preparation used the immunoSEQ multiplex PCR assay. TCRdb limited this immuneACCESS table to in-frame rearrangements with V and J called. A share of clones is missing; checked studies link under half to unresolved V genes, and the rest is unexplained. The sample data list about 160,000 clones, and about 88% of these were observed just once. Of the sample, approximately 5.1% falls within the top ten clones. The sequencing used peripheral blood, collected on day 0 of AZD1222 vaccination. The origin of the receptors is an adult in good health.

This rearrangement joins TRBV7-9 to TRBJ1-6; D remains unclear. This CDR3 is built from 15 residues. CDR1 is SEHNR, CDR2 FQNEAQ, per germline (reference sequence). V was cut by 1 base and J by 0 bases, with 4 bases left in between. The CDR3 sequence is CASSLGSSYNSPLHF. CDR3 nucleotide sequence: TGTGCCAGCAGCTTAGGAAGCTCCTATAATTCACCCCTCCACTTT.

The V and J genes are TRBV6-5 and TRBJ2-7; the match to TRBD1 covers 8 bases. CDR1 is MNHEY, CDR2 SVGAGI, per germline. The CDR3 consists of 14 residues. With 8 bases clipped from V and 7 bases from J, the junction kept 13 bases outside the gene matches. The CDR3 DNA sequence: TGTGCCAGCGTCCAGGACAGGGTCAGAGGGGAGCAGTACTTC. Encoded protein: CASVQDRVRGEQYF.

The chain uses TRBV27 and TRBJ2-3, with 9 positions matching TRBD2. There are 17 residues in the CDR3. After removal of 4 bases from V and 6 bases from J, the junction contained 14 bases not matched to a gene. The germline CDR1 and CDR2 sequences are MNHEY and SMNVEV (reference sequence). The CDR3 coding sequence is TGTGCCAGCAGTTCCCCTTTGGGTAGCGGGAGTTTGGATACGCAGTATTTT. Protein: CASSSPLGSGSLDTQYF.

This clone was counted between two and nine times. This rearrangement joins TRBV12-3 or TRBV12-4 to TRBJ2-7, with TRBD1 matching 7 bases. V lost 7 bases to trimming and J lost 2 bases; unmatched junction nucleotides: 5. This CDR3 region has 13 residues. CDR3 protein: CASKQTGTYEQYF. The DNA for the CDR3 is TGTGCCAGCAAGCAGACAGGGACCTACGAGCAGTACTTC.

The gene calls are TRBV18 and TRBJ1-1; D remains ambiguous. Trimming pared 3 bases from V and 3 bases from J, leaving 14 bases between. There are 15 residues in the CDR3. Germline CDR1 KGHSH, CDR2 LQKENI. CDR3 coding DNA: TGTGCCAGCTCACCGCGATCGAGGACGGACACTGAAGCTTTCTTT. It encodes CASSPRSRTDTEAFF.

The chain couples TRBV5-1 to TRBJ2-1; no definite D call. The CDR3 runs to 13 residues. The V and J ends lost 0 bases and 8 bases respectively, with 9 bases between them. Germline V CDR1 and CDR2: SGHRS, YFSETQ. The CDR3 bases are TGCGCCAGCAGCTTGGTACTCGGGTATGAGCAGTTCTTC. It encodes CASSLVLGYEQFF.

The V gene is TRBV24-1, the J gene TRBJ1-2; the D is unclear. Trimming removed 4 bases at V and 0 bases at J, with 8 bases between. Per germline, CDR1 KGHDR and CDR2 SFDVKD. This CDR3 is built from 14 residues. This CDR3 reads CATSDIRTNYGYTF. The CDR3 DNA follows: TGTGCCACCAGTGACATTCGGACTAACTATGGCTACACCTTC.

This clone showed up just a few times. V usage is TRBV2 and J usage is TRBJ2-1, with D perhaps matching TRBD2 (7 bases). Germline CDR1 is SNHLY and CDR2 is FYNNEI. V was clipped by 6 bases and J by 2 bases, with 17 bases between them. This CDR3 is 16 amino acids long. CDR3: CASRGVGGRAYNEQFF. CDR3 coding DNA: TGTGCCAGCAGAGGGGTAGGGGGGAGGGCCTACAATGAGCAGTTCTTC.

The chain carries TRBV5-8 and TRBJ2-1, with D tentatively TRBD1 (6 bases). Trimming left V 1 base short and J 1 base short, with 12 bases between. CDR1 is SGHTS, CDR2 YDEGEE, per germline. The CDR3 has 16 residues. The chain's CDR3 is CASSLKGHRSYNEQFF. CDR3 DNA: TGTGCCAGCAGCTTGAAGGGACACCGATCCTACAATGAGCAGTTCTTC.

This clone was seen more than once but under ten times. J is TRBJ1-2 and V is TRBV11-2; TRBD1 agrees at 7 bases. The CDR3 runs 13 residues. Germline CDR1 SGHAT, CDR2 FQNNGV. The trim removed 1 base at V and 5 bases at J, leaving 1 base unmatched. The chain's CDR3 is CASSLGQGYGYTF. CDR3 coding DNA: TGTGCCAGCAGCTTAGGACAGGGATATGGCTACACCTTC.

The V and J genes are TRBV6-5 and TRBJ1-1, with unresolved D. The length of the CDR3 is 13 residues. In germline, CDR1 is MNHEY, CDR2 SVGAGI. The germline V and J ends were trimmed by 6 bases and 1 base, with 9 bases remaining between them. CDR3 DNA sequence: TGTGCCAGCAGAGGACCGCAGAACACTGAAGCTTTCTTT. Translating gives CASRGPQNTEAFF.

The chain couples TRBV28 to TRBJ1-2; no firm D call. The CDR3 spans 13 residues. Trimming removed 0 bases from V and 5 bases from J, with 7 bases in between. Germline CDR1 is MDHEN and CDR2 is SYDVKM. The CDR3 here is CASSLWTEYGYTF. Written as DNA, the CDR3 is TGTGCCAGCAGTTTATGGACGGAATATGGCTACACCTTC.

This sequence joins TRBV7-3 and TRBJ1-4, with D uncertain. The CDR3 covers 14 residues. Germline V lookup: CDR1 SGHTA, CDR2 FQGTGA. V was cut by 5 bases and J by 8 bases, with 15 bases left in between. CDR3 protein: CASSRIGTEEKLFF. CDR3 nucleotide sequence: TGTGCCAGCAGCCGGATCGGAACGGAGGAAAAACTGTTTTTT.

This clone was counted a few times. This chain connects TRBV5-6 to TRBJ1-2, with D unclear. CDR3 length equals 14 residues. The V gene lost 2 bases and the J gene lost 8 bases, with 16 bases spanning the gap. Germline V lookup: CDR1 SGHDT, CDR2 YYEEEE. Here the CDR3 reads CASSLPGASGGYTF. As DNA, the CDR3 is TGTGCCAGCAGCTTACCGGGAGCATCTGGCGGCTACACCTTC.

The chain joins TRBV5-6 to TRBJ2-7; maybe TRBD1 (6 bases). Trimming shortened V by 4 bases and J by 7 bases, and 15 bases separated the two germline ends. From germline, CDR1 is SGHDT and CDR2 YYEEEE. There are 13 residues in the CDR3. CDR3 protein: CASSRIVRGEQYF. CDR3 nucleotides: TGTGCCAGCAGCCGAATAGTAAGGGGGGAGCAGTACTTC.

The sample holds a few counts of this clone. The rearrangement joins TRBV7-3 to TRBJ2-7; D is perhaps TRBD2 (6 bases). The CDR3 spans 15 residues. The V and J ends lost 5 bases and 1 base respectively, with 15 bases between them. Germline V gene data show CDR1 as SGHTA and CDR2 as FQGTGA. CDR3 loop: CASSPRGGKSYEQYF. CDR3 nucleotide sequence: TGTGCCAGCAGCCCGCGGGGCGGGAAGTCCTACGAGCAGTACTTC. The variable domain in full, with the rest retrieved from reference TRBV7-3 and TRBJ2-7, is GAGVSQTPSNKVTEKGKYVELRCDPISGHTALYWYRQSLGQGPEFLIYFQGTGAADDSGLPNDRFFAVRPEGSVSTLKIQRTERGDSAVYLCASSPRGGKSYEQYFGPGTRLTVT.

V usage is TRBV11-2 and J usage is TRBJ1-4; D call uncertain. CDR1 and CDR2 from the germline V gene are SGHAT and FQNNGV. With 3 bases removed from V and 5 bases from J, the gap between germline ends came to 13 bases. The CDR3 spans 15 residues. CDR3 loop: CASSFIAGGNEKLFF. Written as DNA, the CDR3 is TGTGCCAGCAGCTTCATCGCGGGTGGCAATGAAAAACTGTTTTTT.

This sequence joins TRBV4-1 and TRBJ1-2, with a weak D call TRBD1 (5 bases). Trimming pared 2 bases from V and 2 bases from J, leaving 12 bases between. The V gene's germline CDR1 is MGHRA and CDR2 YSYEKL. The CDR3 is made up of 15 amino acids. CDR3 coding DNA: TGCGCCAGCAGCCAACCAAGCAGGGTGAACTATGGCTACACCTTC. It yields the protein CASSQPSRVNYGYTF.

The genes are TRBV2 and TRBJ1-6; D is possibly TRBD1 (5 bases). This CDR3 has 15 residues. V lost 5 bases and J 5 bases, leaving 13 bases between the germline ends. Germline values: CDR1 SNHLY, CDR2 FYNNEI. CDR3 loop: CASSRPGRDNSPLHF. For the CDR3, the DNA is TGTGCCAGCAGTCGACCGGGACGGGATAATTCACCCCTCCACTTT. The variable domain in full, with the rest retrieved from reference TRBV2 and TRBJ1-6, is EPEVTQTPSHQVTQMGQEVILRCVPISNHLYFYWYRQILGQKVEFLVSFYNNEISEKSEIFDDQFSVERPDGSNFTLKIRSTKLEDSAMYFCASSRPGRDNSPLHFGNGTRLTVT.

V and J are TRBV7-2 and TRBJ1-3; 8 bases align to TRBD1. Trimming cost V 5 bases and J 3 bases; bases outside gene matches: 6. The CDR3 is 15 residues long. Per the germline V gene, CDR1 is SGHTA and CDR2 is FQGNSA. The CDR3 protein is CASSASGGHGNTIYF. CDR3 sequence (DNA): TGTGCCAGCAGCGCTTCAGGGGGCCATGGAAACACCATATATTTT. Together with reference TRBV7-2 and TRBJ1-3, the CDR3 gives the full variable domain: GAGVSQSPSNKVTEKGKDVELRCDPISGHTALYWYRQSLGQGLEFLIYFQGNSAPDKSGLPSDRFSAERTGGSVSTLTIQRTQQEDSAVYLCASSASGGHGNTIYFGEGSWLTVV.

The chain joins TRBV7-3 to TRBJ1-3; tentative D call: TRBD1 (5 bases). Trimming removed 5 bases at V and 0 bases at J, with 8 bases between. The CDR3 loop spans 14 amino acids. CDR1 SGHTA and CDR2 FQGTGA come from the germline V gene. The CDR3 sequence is CASSVGASGNTIYF. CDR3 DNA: TGTGCCAGCAGCGTCGGGGCCTCTGGAAACACCATATATTTT.

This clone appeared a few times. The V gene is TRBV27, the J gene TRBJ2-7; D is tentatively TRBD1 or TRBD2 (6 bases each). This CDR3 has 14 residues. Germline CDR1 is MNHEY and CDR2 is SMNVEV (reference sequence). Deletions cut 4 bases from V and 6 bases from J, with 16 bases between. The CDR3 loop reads CASSSASRGLEQYF. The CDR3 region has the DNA TGTGCCAGCAGTTCCGCCTCCCGGGGGCTCGAGCAGTACTTC.

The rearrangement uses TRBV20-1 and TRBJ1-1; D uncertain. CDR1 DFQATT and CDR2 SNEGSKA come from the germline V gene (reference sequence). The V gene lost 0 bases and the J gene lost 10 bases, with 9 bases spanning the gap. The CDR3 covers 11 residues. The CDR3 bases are TGCAGTGCTAGAGATCACTACGGAGCTTTCTTT. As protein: CSARDHYGAFF.

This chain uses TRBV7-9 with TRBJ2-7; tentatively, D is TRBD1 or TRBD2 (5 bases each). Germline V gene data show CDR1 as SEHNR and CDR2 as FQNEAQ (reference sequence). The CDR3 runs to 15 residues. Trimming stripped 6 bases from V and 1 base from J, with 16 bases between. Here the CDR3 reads CASSGGAGRSYEQYF. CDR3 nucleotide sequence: TGTGCCAGCAGTGGGGGTGCCGGCAGGTCCTACGAGCAGTACTTC.

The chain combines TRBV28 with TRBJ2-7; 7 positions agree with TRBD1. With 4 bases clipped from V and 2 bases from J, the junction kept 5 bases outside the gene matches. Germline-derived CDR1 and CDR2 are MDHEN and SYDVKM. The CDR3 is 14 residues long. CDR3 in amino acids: CASSSQGRTYEQYF. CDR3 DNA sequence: TGTGCCAGCAGTTCACAGGGGAGAACCTACGAGCAGTACTTC. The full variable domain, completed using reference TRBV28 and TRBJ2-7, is DVKVTQSSRYLVKRTGEKVFLECVQDMDHENMFWYRQDPGLGLRLIYFSYDVKMKEKGDIPEGYSVSREKKERFSLILESASTNQTSMYLCASSSQGRTYEQYFGPGTRLTVT.

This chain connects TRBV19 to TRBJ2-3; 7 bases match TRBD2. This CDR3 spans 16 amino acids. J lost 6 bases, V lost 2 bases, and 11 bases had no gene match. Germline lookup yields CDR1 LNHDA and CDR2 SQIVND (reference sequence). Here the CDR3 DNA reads TGTGCCAGTAGTATAACTCGGGGACTAAAAGGGGATACGCAGTATTTT. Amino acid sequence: CASSITRGLKGDTQYF.

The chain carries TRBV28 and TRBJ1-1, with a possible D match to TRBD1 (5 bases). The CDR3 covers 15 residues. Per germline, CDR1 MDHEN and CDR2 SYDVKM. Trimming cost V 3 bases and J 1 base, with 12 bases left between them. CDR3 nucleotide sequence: TGTGCCAGCAGTTTCAGGGAGGAGGAGAACACTGAAGCTTTCTTT. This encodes CASSFREEENTEAFF.

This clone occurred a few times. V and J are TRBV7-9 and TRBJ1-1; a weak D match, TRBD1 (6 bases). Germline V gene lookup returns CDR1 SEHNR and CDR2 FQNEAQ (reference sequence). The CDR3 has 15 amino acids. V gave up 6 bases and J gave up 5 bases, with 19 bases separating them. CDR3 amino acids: CASRPRGPEETEAFF. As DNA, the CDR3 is TGTGCCAGCAGACCTCGGGGGCCGGAGGAGACTGAAGCTTTCTTT.

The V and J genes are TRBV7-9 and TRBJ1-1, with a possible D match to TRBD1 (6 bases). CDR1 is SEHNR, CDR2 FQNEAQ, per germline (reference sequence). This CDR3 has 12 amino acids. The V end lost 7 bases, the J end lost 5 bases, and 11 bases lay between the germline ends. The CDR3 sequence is CASNRQVTEAFF. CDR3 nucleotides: TGTGCCAGCAACAGACAGGTGACTGAAGCTTTCTTT. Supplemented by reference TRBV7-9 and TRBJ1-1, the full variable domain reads DTGVSQNPRHKITKRGQNVTFRCDPISEHNRLYWYRQTLGQGPEFLTYFQNEAQLEKSRLLSDRFSAERPKGSFSTLEIQRTEQGDSAMYLCASNRQVTEAFFGQGTRLTVV.

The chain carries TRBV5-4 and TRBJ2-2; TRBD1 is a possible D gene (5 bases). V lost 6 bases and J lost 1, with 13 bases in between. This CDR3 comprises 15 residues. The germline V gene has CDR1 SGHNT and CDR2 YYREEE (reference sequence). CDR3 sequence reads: CASTHMTENTGELFF. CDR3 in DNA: TGTGCCAGCACCCATATGACAGAGAACACCGGGGAGCTGTTTTTT. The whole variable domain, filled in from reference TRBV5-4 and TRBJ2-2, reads ETGVTQSPTHLIKTRGQQVTLRCSSQSGHNTVSWYQQALGQGPQFIFQYYREEENGRGNFPPRFSGLQFPNYSSELNVNALELDDSALYLCASTHMTENTGELFFGEGSRLTVL.